A single sample gave rise to the 18 T cell receptor beta chains below, sequenced in a study of blood T cells in healthy people across ages. Combining a sample-barcoded 5' primer with a J-beta primer mix, a second PCR ran for roughly 7 to 11 cycles. Each CDR3 protein is one row after TCRdb ran MiXCR on the 5' RACE reads. The repertoire has around 670,000 distinct CDR3 sequences, approximately 30% of them found once; the top ten carry approximately 15%. Sequencing was done on a sample of blood. The receptors stem from an elderly woman in good health.

The chain combines TRBV10-3 with TRBJ2-5; D tentatively fits TRBD1 or TRBD2 (6 bases each). Germline CDR1 is ENHRY and CDR2 is SYGVKD. With 8 bases removed from V and 2 bases from J, the gap between germline ends came to 18 bases. The CDR3 is made up of 15 amino acids. The chain's CDR3 is CAIRVVGGVQETQYF. The CDR3 DNA sequence: TGTGCCATCCGTGTGGTGGGGGGCGTACAAGAGACCCAGTACTTC.

This chain links TRBV21-1 with TRBJ1-5. TRBV21-1 is deemed a pseudogene. The CDR3 covers 16 residues. CDR3: CASSKARLRRNQPQHF. The CDR3 nucleotides read TGTGCCAGCAGCAAAGCGCGCCTGAGGCGCAATCAGCCCCAGCATTTT.

This clonotype was seen ten or more times. The chain is built from TRBV7-2 and TRBJ1-1; D uncertain. CDR1 is SGHTA, CDR2 FQGNSA, per germline. Trimming left V 5 bases short and J 0 bases short, with 13 bases between. CDR3 length: 15 amino acids. The CDR3 here is CASSPYPSLNTEAFF. The DNA for the CDR3 is TGTGCCAGCAGCCCGTACCCGTCCTTGAACACTGAAGCTTTCTTT.

In regard to this clonotype: A much more abundant neighbour one base away suggests this may be a read error. The chain joins TRBV11-2 to TRBJ2-1; D is possibly TRBD1 (5 bases). Germline assignment: CDR1 SGHAT and CDR2 FQNNGV. V lost 2 bases, J lost 6 bases, and 14 bases lay in between. The CDR3 is 15 residues long. CDR3 in amino acids: CASSLLGVQANEQFF. The DNA of the CDR3 is TGTGCCAGCAGCTTATTAGGGGTACAGGCCAATGAGCAGTTCTTC.

Worth noting for this clonotype: A much larger clonotype is one base distant, so this may be a read error. The CDR3 sequence: CASSLKTGTSFHYGHTF. CDR3 DNA: TGTGCCAGCAGCTTAAAGACAGGGACTTCCTTTCACTATGGCCACACCTTC. The J gene is TRBJ1-2, the V gene TRBV7-3, with 7 nucleotides matching TRBD1. Germline CDR1 is SGHTA and CDR2 is FQGTGA. The CDR3 extends over 17 amino acids.

This clonotype was seen repeatedly, ten times or more. The chain recombines TRBV20-1 with TRBJ2-7; the match to TRBD2 covers 10 bases. V lost 4 bases to trimming and J lost 2 bases; unmatched junction nucleotides: 5. The length of the CDR3 is 14 residues. Germline V gene data show CDR1 as DFQATT and CDR2 as SNEGSKA (reference sequence). The DNA of the CDR3 is TGCAGTGCTATCCCTAGCGGGAGAACCTACGAGCAGTACTTC. It encodes CSAIPSGRTYEQYF.

This clonotype was recorded once. With a much larger clone just one base away, this may be a read error. The rearrangement joins TRBV28 to TRBJ2-1, with 12 positions matching TRBD2. The CDR3 length is 15 residues. The V gene end was trimmed by 7 bases and the J gene end by 10 bases; junction bases not matched to a gene: 11. The germline CDR1 and CDR2 sequences are MDHEN and SYDVKM. CDR3: CASIDRTSGVYEQFF. The DNA of the CDR3 is TGTGCCAGCATAGACCGGACTAGCGGGGTCTACGAGCAGTTCTTC.

In this sample, this clonotype turned up a few times. At one of its ends the junction is not consistent with the germline gene, which may arise from a read error. The gene calls are TRBV5-6 and TRBJ1-1; D uncertain. This CDR3 spans 12 amino acids. Per the germline V gene, CDR1 is SGHDT and CDR2 is YYEEEE. CDR3 residues: CTSSLPNTEAFF. Here the CDR3 DNA reads TGTACCAGCAGCTTGCCGAACACTGAAGCTTTCTTT.

The rearrangement uses TRBV4-2 and TRBJ2-2; the D gene could be TRBD1 or TRBD2 (5 bases each). Germline values: CDR1 LGHNA, CDR2 YNFKEQ. V was pared by 3 bases and J by 8 bases, with 16 bases between. The CDR3 has 15 residues. The CDR3: CASSQDSGWGGELFF. The CDR3 nucleotides read TGTGCCAGCAGCCAGGACTCAGGGTGGGGAGGGGAGCTGTTTTTT.

In its sample, this clonotype was seen many times. This sequence joins TRBV4-2 and TRBJ2-1, with TRBD2 as a possible D gene (5 bases). CDR3 size: 15 residues. V was cut by 4 bases and J by 1 base, with 11 bases left in between. Germline CDR1 and CDR2: LGHNA and YNFKEQ. The chain's CDR3 is CASSRGRSSYNEQFF. The CDR3, as DNA: TGTGCCAGCAGCCGAGGGCGATCTTCCTACAATGAGCAGTTCTTC.

As concerns this clonotype: The junction shows a germline mismatch at one end, possibly a read error. This rearrangement joins TRBV15 to TRBJ1-2; 9 positions match TRBD1. The CDR3 spans 15 residues. Germline-derived CDR1 and CDR2 are LNHNV and YYDKDF (reference sequence). CDR3 bases: TGTGCCACCGGCAGAGAAGCGACAGGGGGCTATGGCTACACCTTC. Its protein is CATGREATGGYGYTF.

In its sample, this clonotype was seen many times. The chain joins TRBV7-3 to TRBJ2-3; D remains ambiguous. CDR3 size: 15 residues. Germline CDR1 reads SGHTA; CDR2 reads FQGTGA. Trimming cost V 3 bases and J 4 bases, with 14 bases left between them. The CDR3 DNA sequence: TGTGCCAGCAGCTTCGACGGTCGTTCCGCAGATACGCAGTATTTT. Protein: CASSFDGRSADTQYF.

The rearrangement links TRBV3-1 to TRBJ1-1; 8 nucleotides line up with TRBD1. The V gene end was trimmed by 4 bases and the J gene end by 2 bases; junction bases not matched to a gene: 9. This CDR3 contains 16 residues. CDR1 is LGHDT, CDR2 YNNKEL, per germline (reference sequence). The chain's CDR3 is CASSRGTGISNTEAFF. The CDR3 DNA reads TGTGCCAGCAGCCGAGGGACAGGAATATCTAACACTGAAGCTTTCTTT.

On this clonotype: It may be a read error: a sequence one base away is much more abundant. J is TRBJ2-5 and V is TRBV20-1; a weak D match, TRBD1 (5 bases). The germline V and J ends were trimmed by 5 bases and 4 bases, with 17 bases remaining between them. The CDR3 spans 14 residues. Germline CDR1 is DFQATT and CDR2 is SNEGSKA (reference sequence). The CDR3 here is CSAGFGRARETQYF. In nucleotides, the CDR3 is TGCAGTGCTGGTTTTGGCAGGGCGCGAGAGACCCAGTACTTC.

This clonotype was observed a handful of times. The chain uses TRBV10-3 and TRBJ1-1; 8 bases agree with TRBD1. CDR1 is ENHRY, CDR2 SYGVKD, per germline. The trim removed 4 bases at V and 7 bases at J, leaving 5 bases unmatched. CDR3 length: 13 amino acids. The CDR3 DNA is TGTGCCATCAGTGGAGGACAGGGCGATGAAGCTTTCTTT. Its protein is CAISGGQGDEAFF.

On this clonotype: Being one base from a much bigger clone, this may be a read error. The chain couples TRBV5-1 to TRBJ2-5, with D perhaps being TRBD1 or TRBD2 (5 bases each). V was clipped by 3 bases and J by 11 bases, with 14 bases between them. Germline values: CDR1 SGHRS, CDR2 YFSETQ. The CDR3 loop spans 12 amino acids. DNA for the CDR3: TGCGCCAGCAGCTATCCGGGGCCAGAGCAGTACTTC. This encodes CASSYPGPEQYF.

This clonotype came up many times. The chain is built from TRBV25-1 and TRBJ1-2; unclear D gene. With 1 base removed from V and 1 base from J, the gap between germline ends came to 4 bases. Germline V lookup: CDR1 MGHDK, CDR2 SYGVNS. This CDR3 region has 13 residues. In nucleotides, the CDR3 is TGTGCCAGCAGTGAATTGGTTAACTATGGCTACACCTTC. Its protein product is CASSELVNYGYTF.

The chain couples TRBV29-1 to TRBJ2-5; TRBD1 matches 7 bases. Gene TRBJ2-7 matches the end of the DNA better, so the J call may be wrong. This CDR3 region has 12 residues. Germline values: CDR1 SQVTM, CDR2 ANQGSEA. CDR3 loop: CSVEKGADEQYF. The CDR3 DNA sequence: TGCAGCGTTGAAAAGGGGGCTGACGAGCAGTACTTC.